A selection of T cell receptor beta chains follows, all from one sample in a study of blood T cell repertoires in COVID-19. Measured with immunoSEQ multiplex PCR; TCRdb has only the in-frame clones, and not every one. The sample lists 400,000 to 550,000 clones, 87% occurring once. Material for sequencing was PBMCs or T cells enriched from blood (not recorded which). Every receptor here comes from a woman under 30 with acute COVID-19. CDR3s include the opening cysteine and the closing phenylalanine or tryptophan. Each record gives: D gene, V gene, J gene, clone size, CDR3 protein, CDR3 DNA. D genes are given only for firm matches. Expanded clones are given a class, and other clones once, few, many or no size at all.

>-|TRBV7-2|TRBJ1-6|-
CASSLALRRGGPLHF
TGTGCCAGCAGCTTAGCGCTTCGTCGGGGAGGACCCCTCCACTTT
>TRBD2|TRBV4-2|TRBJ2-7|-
CASSQEVSGGFHEQYF
TGTGCCAGCAGCCAAGAAGTTAGCGGGGGATTTCACGAGCAGTACTTC
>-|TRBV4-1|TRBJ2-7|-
CASSQGGGASYEQYF
TGCGCCAGCAGCCAAGGGGGCGGAGCCTCCTACGAGCAGTACTTC
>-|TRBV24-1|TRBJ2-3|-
CATSGGGTDTQYF
TGTGCCACCAGTGGGGGGGGCACAGATACGCAGTATTTT
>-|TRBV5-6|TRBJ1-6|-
CASSSWSVGAPDNSPLHF
TGTGCCAGCAGCTCCTGGTCGGTGGGGGCTCCGGATAATTCACCCCTCCACTTT
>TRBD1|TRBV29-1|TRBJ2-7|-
CSVVGTGVFEQYF
TGCAGCGTTGTAGGGACAGGGGTTTTCGAGCAGTACTTC
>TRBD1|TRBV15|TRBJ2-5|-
CATSRPGQLGRETQYF
TGTGCCACCAGCAGGCCGGGACAGCTAGGTCGGGAGACCCAGTACTTC
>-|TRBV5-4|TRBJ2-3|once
CASSLGWVAAGTDTQYF
TGTGCCAGCAGCTTGGGGTGGGTAGCTGCTGGCACAGATACGCAGTATTTT
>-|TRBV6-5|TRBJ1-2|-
CASRDQGSYGYTF
TGTGCCAGCAGGGACCAAGGGAGCTATGGCTACACCTTC
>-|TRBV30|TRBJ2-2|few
CAWSVFSTGELFF
TGTGCCTGGAGTGTTTTTAGCACCGGGGAGCTGTTTTTT
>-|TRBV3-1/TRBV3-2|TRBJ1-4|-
CASSQDGTKLFF
TGTGCCAGCAGCCAAGATGGCACCAAACTGTTTTTT
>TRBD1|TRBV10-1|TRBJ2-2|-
CASGTGSGTGELFF
TGCGCCAGCGGGACAGGGTCGGGCACCGGGGAGCTGTTTTTT
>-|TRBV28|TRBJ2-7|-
CASSPRYEQYF
TGTGCCAGCAGTCCGCGCTACGAGCAGTACTTC
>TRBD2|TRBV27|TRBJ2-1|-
CASSVAGVGYNEQFF
TGTGCCAGCAGTGTAGCGGGAGTAGGGTACAATGAGCAGTTCTTC
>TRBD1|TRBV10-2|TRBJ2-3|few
CASSQTGGVTDTQYF
TGCGCCAGCAGTCAGACAGGGGGCGTAACAGATACGCAGTATTTT
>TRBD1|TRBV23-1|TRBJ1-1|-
CASSQSRRLMTGGVNTEAFF
TGCGCCAGCAGTCAATCGCGCCGGTTGATGACAGGGGGCGTGAACACTGAAGCTTTCTTT
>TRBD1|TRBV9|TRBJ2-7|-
CASSGTGASYEQYF
TGTGCCAGCAGCGGAACAGGGGCCTCCTACGAGCAGTACTTC
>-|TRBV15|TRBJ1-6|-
CATSRGLNWGQDSYNSPLHF
TGTGCCACCAGCAGAGGTCTTAATTGGGGACAAGACTCCTATAATTCACCCCTCCACTTT
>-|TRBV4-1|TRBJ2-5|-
CASSQAEMETQYF
TGCGCCAGCAGCCAAGCTGAGATGGAGACCCAGTACTTC
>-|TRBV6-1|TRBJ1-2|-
CASSEARGYTF
TGTGCCAGCAGTGAAGCGAGGGGCTACACCTTC
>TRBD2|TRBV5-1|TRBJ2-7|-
CASSLGGGPSGGSYEQYF
TGCGCCAGCAGCCTAGGTGGCGGGCCTAGCGGGGGATCCTACGAGCAGTACTTC
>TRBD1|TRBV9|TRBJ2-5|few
CASSVGTGRQETQYF
TGTGCCAGCAGCGTAGGGACAGGCCGCCAAGAGACCCAGTACTTC
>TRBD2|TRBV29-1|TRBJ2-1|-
CSARTSGGLNNEQFF
TGCAGCGCGAGGACTAGCGGGGGACTCAACAATGAGCAGTTCTTC
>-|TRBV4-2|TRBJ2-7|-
CASSLDLPAGRGDEQYF
TGTGCCAGCAGCCTAGATCTACCGGCGGGACGGGGTGACGAGCAGTACTTC
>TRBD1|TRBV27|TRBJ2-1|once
CASSRDRDRGYNEQFF
TGTGCCAGCAGCCGCGACCGGGACAGGGGATACAATGAGCAGTTCTTC
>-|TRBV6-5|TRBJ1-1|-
CASIVGSEAFF
TGTGCCAGCATTGTCGGGAGTGAAGCTTTCTTT
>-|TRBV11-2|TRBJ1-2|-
CASSLAGSYGYTF
TGTGCCAGCAGCTTAGCAGGTAGCTATGGCTACACCTTC
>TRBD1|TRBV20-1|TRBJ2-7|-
CSAGQGYEQYF
TGCAGTGCTGGACAGGGGTACGAGCAGTACTTC
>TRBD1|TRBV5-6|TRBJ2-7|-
CASSTGAGEQYF
TGTGCCAGCAGCACAGGGGCTGGCGAGCAGTACTTC
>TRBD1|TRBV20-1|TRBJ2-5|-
CSASRSLQGARETQYF
TGCAGTGCTAGTCGTTCCCTGCAGGGGGCGAGGGAGACCCAGTACTTC
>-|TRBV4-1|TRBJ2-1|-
CASSPTEGGVFYNEQFF
TGCGCCAGCAGCCCCACCGAAGGAGGGGTATTTTACAATGAGCAGTTCTTC
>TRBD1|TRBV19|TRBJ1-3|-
CATTDRPAGNTIYF
TGTGCCACCACGGACAGGCCGGCTGGAAACACCATATATTTT
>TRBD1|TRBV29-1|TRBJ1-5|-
CSVGGTGDQPQHF
TGCAGCGTGGGCGGGACAGGGGATCAGCCCCAGCATTTT
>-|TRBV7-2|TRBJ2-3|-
CASSLSSTDTQYF
TGTGCCAGCAGCTTATCGAGCACAGATACGCAGTATTTT
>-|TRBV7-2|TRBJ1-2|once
CASSLVEGGGYGYTF
TGTGCCAGCAGCCTCGTTGAGGGCGGAGGCTATGGCTACACCTTC
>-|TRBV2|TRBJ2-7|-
CASSSRTGSYEQYF
TGTGCCAGCAGCTCGAGAACAGGCTCCTACGAGCAGTACTTC
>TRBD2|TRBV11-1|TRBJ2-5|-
CASSPPWGGETQYF
TGTGCCAGCAGCCCCCCATGGGGGGGGGAGACCCAGTACTTC
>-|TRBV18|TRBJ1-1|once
CASSPQREQNTEAFF
TGTGCCAGCTCACCACAGAGAGAGCAGAACACTGAAGCTTTCTTT
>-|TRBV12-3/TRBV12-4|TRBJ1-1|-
CASSWEQGSEAFF
TGTGCCAGCAGTTGGGAACAGGGTTCTGAAGCTTTCTTT
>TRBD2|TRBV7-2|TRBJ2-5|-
CASSFRAGARETQYF
TGTGCCAGCAGCTTCCGAGCGGGAGCTCGGGAGACCCAGTACTTC
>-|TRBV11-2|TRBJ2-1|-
CASSWGGSSYNEQFF
TGTGCCAGCAGCTGGGGAGGAAGCTCCTACAATGAGCAGTTCTTC
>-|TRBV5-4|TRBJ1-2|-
CASSLDSGSYGYTF
TGTGCCAGCAGCTTGGACAGTGGGTCCTATGGCTACACCTTC
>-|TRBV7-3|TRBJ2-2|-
CASSASSFRTGELFF
TGTGCCAGCAGCGCAAGTTCGTTTCGGACCGGGGAGCTGTTTTTT
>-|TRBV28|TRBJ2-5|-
CASSPHTQSPGTPGRETQYF
TGTGCCAGCAGCCCACATACACAGAGCCCCGGGACTCCAGGGAGAGAGACCCAGTACTTC
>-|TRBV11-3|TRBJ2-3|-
CASSPERGTHQYF
TGTGCCAGCAGCCCCGAACGCGGGACTCACCAGTATTTT
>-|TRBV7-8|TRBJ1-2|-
CASSLGGEGYGYTF
TGTGCCAGCAGCTTAGGCGGGGAGGGTTATGGCTACACCTTC
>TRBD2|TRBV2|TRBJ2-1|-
CASSPAGSSYNEQFF
TGTGCCAGCAGCCCAGCGGGGAGCTCCTACAATGAGCAGTTCTTC
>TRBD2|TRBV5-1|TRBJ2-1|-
CASSPVSGRANEQFF
TGCGCCAGCAGCCCGGTTAGCGGGAGGGCAAATGAGCAGTTCTTC
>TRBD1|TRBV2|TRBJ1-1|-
CASSETDRVNTEAFF
TGTGCCAGCAGCGAGACTGACAGGGTAAACACTGAAGCTTTCTTT
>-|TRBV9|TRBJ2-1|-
CASTAGTPGYNEQFF
TGTGCCAGTACCGCCGGGACTCCCGGTTACAATGAGCAGTTCTTC
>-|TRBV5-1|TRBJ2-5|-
CASSTVQKETQYF
TGCGCCAGCAGTACGGTCCAAAAAGAGACCCAGTACTTC
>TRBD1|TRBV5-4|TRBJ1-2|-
CASSLFGQDGYTF
TGTGCCAGCAGCTTATTTGGACAGGATGGCTACACCTTC
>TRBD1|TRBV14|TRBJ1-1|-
CASSPPGQGAEAFF
TGTGCCAGCAGCCCCCCGGGACAGGGGGCGGAAGCTTTCTTT
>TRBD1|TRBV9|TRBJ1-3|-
CASSHKGQISGNTIYF
TGTGCCAGCAGCCACAAGGGACAGATCTCTGGAAACACCATATATTTT